This TCR beta chain appears in the sequencing data of a study of regulatory T cells in long-lasting Graves disease (dated by TCRdb to about 2021). At the level of the whole study: Antithyroid drugs had been taken for less than 3 months by newly diagnosed Graves' disease patients. The study took place in China and was registered as a clinical trial. A total of around 35 samples underwent TCR sequencing: roughly 13 from persistent and around 20 from newly diagnosed Graves' disease patients. Patients with persistent Graves' disease were compared with patients with newly diagnosed Graves' disease using TCR sequencing and RNA sequencing of peripheral blood.

Study-wide findings and limitations: More public clonotypes were shared among persistent patients (fewer than 3,000) than among newly diagnosed patients (roughly 960). Sequencing and analysis were limited to the TCR beta chain. The small sample size was acknowledged by the authors as a limitation that may reduce accuracy. Preferential use of TRBV28, TRBJ1-2 and TRBJ2-5 was observed in persistent disease, whereas TRBV20-1 and TRBJ2-1 were favored in newly diagnosed disease. Only peripheral blood was studied, because thyroid tissue, the primary lesion, was inaccessible. Lower TCR Shannon entropy and fewer highly expanded clones were observed in persistent Graves' disease patients than in newly diagnosed patients, which suggested clonal expansion.

CDR1 and CDR2 were assigned from the germline V gene as SGDLS and YYNGEE. Taken from cysteine to phenylalanine, the CDR3 has 14 residues. Only CDR3 DNA remains: 42 bases, in frame from the first base. V and J lose 0 bases and 0 bases, and a span of 4 bases separates them. This clonotype was counted ten times or more. Its antigen is still unknown. No base qualities exist here, and no much larger clone lies one base off it. Library method: multiplex PCR. Instrument on record: Illumina HiSeq 4000. To build TCR beta libraries, CDR3 regions were amplified by Arm-PCR using iRepertoire HTBI primers. Before sequencing, the PCR products went through gel purification. As for the authors' bioinformatics: Across samples, about 63 TRBV and 13 to 15 TRBJ segments were identified and used for gene usage analysis of CDR3 amino acid clonotypes. COPE and FqMerger were used to merge filtered high-quality paired reads into contigs. Contigs were aligned with BLAST to IMGT TRBV, TRBD and TRBJ reference genes, and CDR3 was defined per IMGT. Clonotypes above 0.1% frequency were classified as highly expanded clones. Shannon entropy served as the measure of repertoire diversity, while the Gini coefficient captured V-J evenness. A clonotype found in more than one individual was treated as public. TCRdb applied fastp at Q25 and MiXCR to the public reads, then kept only in-frame beta chains. Every CDR3 protein is listed once, alongside the most common genes and DNA of its rows. These V and J calls are TCRdb output, not the study's own analysis. The sample profile shows about 530,000 distinct CDR3 sequences; 15% to 20% of them were found once. Around 25% of the sample comes from the top ten.

Interpreted using the paper, the time point label stands for: newly diagnosed GD, antithyroid drugs for less than 3 months. For both TCR sequencing and RNA sequencing, RNA was extracted from PBMCs using TRIzol. The diagnosis of Graves' disease followed American Thyroid Association guidelines. Patients for the study were recruited at an endocrinology department in Xi'an, China. Each patient gave 9 to 10 milliliters of peripheral blood, collected in an EDTA anticoagulant tube. Ficoll Paque Plus density gradient separation was used to isolate PBMCs, and no further T cell sorting was performed. An Agilent 2100 Bioanalyzer and agarose gel were used to check RNA quality, and a NanoDrop 2000 was used to measure RNA concentration. These data were also filed under a second study, of T cells in Graves' hyperthyroidism and ophthalmopathy. That second report states: Graves' hyperthyroidism was defined as stable when no progression to ophthalmopathy occurred over 18 months of follow-up. Hyperthyroidism patients were aged 18 to 65 years and newly diagnosed, with disease duration of less than 2 months. The study excluded patients with uncontrolled infections, other autoimmune diseases, pregnancy or lactation. Diagnoses were established on the basis of clinical symptoms, serum thyroxine and TRAb, thyroid ultrasound, and orbital computed tomography. A first-round RT-PCR of the TCR CDR3 used the HTBI primer set with the Qiagen OneStep RT-PCR kit. Blood samples also contained most of the expanded thyroid clonotypes (frequency above 0.001), which suggests that blood repertoires may reflect thyroid immune responses. Ophthalmopathy was separated from stable hyperthyroidism by a 13 V-J signature model, with 87.88% sensitivity and about 81% specificity obtained in cross-validation and 80%/75% obtained in testing. In validation, the model predicted progression to ophthalmopathy a median of about 6 months before onset, with approximately 70% sensitivity and roughly 79% specificity. To identify distinguishing TCR V-J signatures, a discovery cohort of around 100 patients was used, comprising some 45 with Graves' ophthalmopathy and some 60 with stable Graves' hyperthyroidism. Whether ophthalmopathy could be predicted prospectively was tested in an independent validation cohort made up of under 20 hyperthyroidism patients plus 17 patients who later progressed to ophthalmopathy. The 100 discovery patients were divided at random into training and test sets in a 7:3 ratio. The study also compared thyroid tissue and blood T-cell repertoires from over 5 Graves' hyperthyroidism patients. After blood sampling, hyperthyroidism patients were treated with methimazole at a starting dose of 30 mg daily, and ophthalmopathy patients were treated with high-dose intravenous methylprednisolone. A second multiplex PCR round built the libraries, followed by size selection and purification. Libraries were sequenced paired-end with 100 bp reads on an Illumina HiSeq2000. SOAPnuke was used to process the raw data, throwing out any read that contained adapters or uncalled bases, had a mean Phred below 15, or lacked an exact constant-primer or identifier match. COPE v1.2.5 was used to merge high-quality paired reads, and clonotypes were defined as unique nucleotide sequences. Clonotypes were aligned to IMGT TRBV, TRBD and TRBJ reference segments using MiTCR v1.1. The analysis included only V-J combinations with a frequency above 0.0001, which together covered around 99% of the repertoires. A TCS score was defined as the ratio between F50 (clonal expansion) and ExV (chaos), using BLOSUM62-based TCRdist between CDR3 peptides within each V-J. Welch's t-statistics and random forest reduced roughly 540 V-J features to roughly 13, which were used in a naive Bayes classifier (R e1071). No statistical method was used to set the sample size in advance, and investigators knew the group allocation. TCR Vbeta CDR3 sequencing of some 140 peripheral blood samples (over 40 ophthalmopathy, around 80 hyperthyroidism and roughly 17 progressor patients) is reported in the paper.

The sequence links TRBV9 to TRBJ1-3, with no confident D gene call. The clonotype was recovered from a woman aged 35-65 years with Graves disease. Donor details come from another sample of the same person, matched by shared clones. The material was peripheral blood mononuclear cells (PBMCs), obtained at new diagnosis, from a patient treated with antithyroid drugs. CDR3 protein: CASSVEPSGNTIYF. The DNA reads TGTGCCAGCAGCGTAGAACCCTCTGGAAACACCATATATTTT.